Listed below are T cell receptor beta chains from one sample, sequenced in a study of T cell changes during pregnancy in multiple sclerosis. The repertoire was sequenced with immunoSEQ multiplex PCR; TCRdb's copy has only in-frame clones and lacks some. The table has tens of thousands of clones, approximately 92% seen once. Sequenced material: CD8+ T cells from peripheral blood mononuclear cells, taken in the second trimester of pregnancy. These receptors came from a female donor with multiple sclerosis, enrolled in a pregnancy study. The CDR3 runs from the conserved cysteine through the conserved F or W.

j_gene	v_gene	CDR3aa
TRBJ2-3	TRBV27	CASSLSTAGVGDTQYF
TRBJ1-1	TRBV9	CASSVLAGGDTEAFF
TRBJ1-2	TRBV19	CASSIDLGQGDAYGYTF
TRBJ1-3	TRBV19	CASSISGHGSGNTIYF
TRBJ2-7	TRBV13	CASSLGRGSEQYF
TRBJ1-2	TRBV19	CASSIDLRGQKNYGYTF
TRBJ2-5	TRBV14	CASSHWTSGQETQYF
TRBJ1-6	TRBV19	CASSIDTESSPLHF
TRBJ2-3	TRBV11-2	CASSLEDGGEADTQYF
TRBJ2-3	TRBV5-7	CASSPTGGESDTQYF
TRBJ2-3	TRBV7-9	CASSFGQGVLDTQYF
TRBJ1-1	TRBV19	CASSIVGENTEAFF
TRBJ2-5	TRBV6-5	CASTPTGGYLETQYF
TRBJ1-2	TRBV7-2	CASSLGTGGGGYTF
TRBJ2-3	TRBV19	CASSIEPGLAIDTQYF
TRBJ1-3	TRBV28	CASSPEGFVGNTIYF
TRBJ1-5	TRBV11-2	CASSPEYSNQPQHF
TRBJ2-5	TRBV7-6	CASSSFAGDGETQYF
TRBJ2-2	TRBV10-2	CASSGGPGGKAGELFF
TRBJ1-5	TRBV9	CASSVGSNQPQHF
TRBJ2-1	TRBV5-4	CASSFSGGGGEQFF
TRBJ2-5	TRBV29-1	CSVDLQGAIGETQYF
TRBJ2-1	TRBV5-5	CASSEPGSGFNEQFF
TRBJ1-2	TRBV6-5	CASSYTGTGDGYTF
TRBJ1-2	TRBV7-8	CASSPGGTGGAYGYTF
TRBJ2-3	TRBV7-9	CASSPSGGGADTDTQYF
TRBJ1-5	TRBV7-8	CASSGDRVVHNQPQHF
TRBJ1-2	TRBV25-1	CASSDTTGIYGYTF
TRBJ1-1	TRBV19	CASSTRDRGLNTEAFF
TRBJ2-2	TRBV27	CASSWTGRAELFF
TRBJ2-1	TRBV27	CASSLSSGQVQFF
TRBJ2-7	TRBV27	CASSLSRLGEQYF
TRBJ2-6	TRBV5-1	CASAGGARQISSGANVLTF
TRBJ1-2	TRBV19	CASSIGTGEWGCGYTF
TRBJ1-2	TRBV11-2	CASSLSQGDGYTF
TRBJ1-6	TRBV27	CASSLGQSYSPLHF
TRBJ2-1	TRBV19	CASSIEGTGAYNEQFF
TRBJ2-3	TRBV11-2	CASSLVGGGADYF
TRBJ1-3	TRBV25-1	CASSAQEYGNTIYF
TRBJ2-5	TRBV6-1	CASSEVHPGLAGGRQETQYF
TRBJ2-7	TRBV7-8	CASSGLGFDEQYF